The sample holds many counts of the clone carrying this TCR beta chain. Its antigen is still unknown. These data come from a study of T-cell memory formation after mild COVID-19. Overall study context: The two donors had largely donor-specific TCR clusters. Notes on the study in general: There were some responding clones in pre-infection memory, which suggested that cross-reactive memory had joined. A second wave expanding day 15 to 37 was CD4+-biased; contracting clones were balanced.

The CDR3 is 14 amino acids. Germline CDR1 DFQATT, CDR2 SNEGSKA (reference sequence). With 3 bases removed from V and 8 bases from J, the gap between germline ends came to 17 bases. Libraries for TCRalpha and TCRbeta carried sample barcodes and unique molecular identifiers via 5'RACE. One entry per CDR3 protein, called by TCRdb with MiXCR from the 5' RACE reads. The table shows some 160,000 distinct CDR3 sequences, with 13% occurring only once. The sequence was collected from a man in his late teens or twenties who had mild COVID-19 (a few samples of this study predate the infection). Cell type and time point are not known. The V and J genes are TRBV20-1 and TRBJ2-1; D is ambiguous. The sequencing input was PBMCs or a T cell subset sorted from them (not recorded which). The CDR3 coding sequence is TGCAGTGCTAGTGTAAGTCTAGTCAGCGATGAGCAGTTCTTC. Its translation is CSASVSLVSDEQFF.